The T cell receptor (beta chain) described here comes from a study of shared clonotypes between healthy human individuals. Caucasian adults living in Nashville, Tennessee, provided all samples. Sequencing was at deep level. The method was immunoSEQ multiplex PCR; TCRdb's version includes in-frame clones alone and lacks a portion of them. The repertoire holds about half a million clones, with roughly 83% as singletons. A word on this clone: Its antigen is as yet unknown.

Findings and limits, study-wide: An anticipated effect of sequencing depth on clonotype sharing among donors was recognized. The sampled material consisted only of blood, and tissue repertoires are likely to differ.

The germline V gene has CDR1 LNHDA and CDR2 SQIVND (reference sequence). Trimming cost V 4 bases and J 7 bases, with 7 bases left between them. The CDR3 extends over 11 amino acids. Input material: PBMCs. The sequence came from a woman aged 40 to 55 in good health. Some clones in this sample may be carry-over from other donors' samples. The V gene is TRBV19, the J gene TRBJ1-1, with D unclear. CDR3 in DNA: TGTGCCAGTAGTAGGGCGAGTGAAGCTTTCTTT. Its translation is CASSRASEAFF.